This T cell receptor beta chain was obtained from a study of memory CD4+ T cells and cytomegalovirus serostatus. Concerning this clone itself: The antigen remains unidentified.

The germline CDR1 and CDR2 sequences are WNHNN and SYGVQD (reference sequence). The CDR3 has 14 residues. V was clipped by 0 bases and J by 1 base, with 6 bases between them. Generated by immunoSEQ multiplex PCR, the TCRdb table keeps only in-frame clones and is missing some. In the table there are 40,000 or so clones, around 84% of which are singletons. The sort gate was single viable CD3+CD4+CD8-CD45RO+ cells for memory CD4+ T cells. Study observations and caveats: Of under 200 reported CMV TCRbeta sequences, 55 to 80 were found in memory CD4+ repertoires.

J is TRBJ2-5 and V is TRBV10-1; D is possibly TRBD1 (6 bases). Sequenced input: memory CD4+ T cells from blood. The sequence was collected from an adult in good health and CMV-seronegative. The CDR3 loop is CASSESGAQETQYF. CDR3 DNA sequence: TGCGCCAGCAGTGAGTCGGGGGCCCAAGAGACCCAGTACTTC.